A single T cell receptor (beta chain) is shown here with its context. Its antigen is undetermined. In the original processing: ImmunoSEQ yielded junction-only sequences lacking quality scores, so filtering differed. Profiled with immunoSEQ multiplex PCR; TCRdb holds only in-frame clones, not every one. The DNA was the basis for D and trimming; V, J and clone size are from that table. The sample lists around 2.1 million clones; 90% to 96% were seen once. This sample was included in a study of shared clonotypes between healthy human individuals. General observations from the study: In having few donors, the study represented limited genetic and exposure-history diversity.

The donors, healthy adults who were HIV-negative, had experienced no recent acute infections or vaccinations. Looked up from germline, CDR1 is MNHEY and CDR2 is SMNVEV (reference sequence). Trimming took off 2 bases at V and 5 bases at J, with 12 bases between the two ends. The CDR3 is 14 amino acids. The rearrangement uses TRBV27 and TRBJ1-2; TRBD1 might be the D (5 bases). This TCR came from a man younger than 35 in good health. The sequencing input was naive CD4+ T cells sorted from blood. As for subset: CD45RA+ positively selected. CDR3 sequence reads: CASSLRVGTYGYTF. The CDR3 region has the DNA TGTGCCAGCAGTTTAAGGGTCGGGACTTATGGCTACACCTTC.